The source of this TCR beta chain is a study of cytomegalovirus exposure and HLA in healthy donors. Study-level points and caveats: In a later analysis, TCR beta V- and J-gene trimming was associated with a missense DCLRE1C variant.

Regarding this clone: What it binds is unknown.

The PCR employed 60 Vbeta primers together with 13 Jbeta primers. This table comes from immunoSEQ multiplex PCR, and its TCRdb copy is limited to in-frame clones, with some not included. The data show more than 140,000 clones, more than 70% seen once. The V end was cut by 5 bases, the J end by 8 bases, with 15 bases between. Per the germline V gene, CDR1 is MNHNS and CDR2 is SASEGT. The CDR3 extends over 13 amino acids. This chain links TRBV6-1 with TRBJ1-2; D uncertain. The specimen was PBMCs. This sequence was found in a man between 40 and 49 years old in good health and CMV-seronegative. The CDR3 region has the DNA TGTGCCAGCAGTAACCTAAACGGGGAAGGCTACACCTTC. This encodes CASSNLNGEGYTF.